This TCR beta chain was sequenced during a study of T cells in Graves' hyperthyroidism and ophthalmopathy. Template material for amplifying TCR beta CDR3 regions consisted of RNA transcripts. HTBI primers drove first-round RT-PCR of the TCR CDR3. TCRdb re-analysed the multiplex PCR reads in MiXCR, keeping a single row per CDR3 protein. The sample yields about 560,000 distinct CDR3 sequences, about 43% seen once. Hyperthyroidism patients were newly diagnosed, had disease duration under 2 months, and were aged 18 to 65 years. The CDR3 is 13 amino acids. The germline V gene has CDR1 SNHLY and CDR2 FYNNEI. The V gene lost 4 bases and the J gene lost 7 bases, with 13 bases spanning the gap.

The specimen was peripheral blood or thyroid tissue (not recorded which). This chain connects TRBV2 to TRBJ1-1; perhaps TRBD1 as D (5 bases). The source is a woman aged 18-35 years with Graves' hyperthyroidism. The CDR3 protein is CASSGGLRNEAFF. The CDR3, as DNA: TGTGCCAGCAGTGGGGGACTACGCAATGAAGCTTTCTTT.